Listed below are T cell receptor beta chains from one sample, sequenced in a study of T cells in localized non-small cell lung cancer. Only in-frame clones appear in the TCRdb table, and some are missing; sequencing was by immunoSEQ multiplex PCR. The table shows roughly 38,000 clones, with roughly 86% occurring only once. Source: peripheral blood, taken before any cancer treatment. Every receptor here comes from a man aged 18 to 50 with stage I lung adenocarcinoma. CDR3s leave out the opening cysteine and the closing phenylalanine or tryptophan.

J gene | V gene | CDR3 length | CDR3 protein
TRBJ2-5 | TRBV19 | 11 | ASSPTGTETQY
TRBJ2-2 | TRBV7-2 | 13 | ASSLVGGKTGELF
TRBJ1-2 | TRBV7-2 | 12 | ASSFDRGSYGYT
TRBJ1-1 | TRBV4-1 | 13 | ASSQAFRGRTEAF
TRBJ2-3 | TRBV7-7 | 13 | ASSLLAGGRDTQY
TRBJ1-2 | TRBV6-5 | 12 | ASSYVGRGYGYT
TRBJ1-6 | TRBV2 | 14 | ASRDGQGSYNSPLH
TRBJ2-5 | TRBV5-1 | 13 | ASSHSQGVGETQY
TRBJ2-2 | TRBV30 | 11 | ARGGWGPGELF
TRBJ2-3 | TRBV5-6 | 13 | ASITRDRATDTQY
TRBJ2-3 | TRBV4-3 | 16 | ASSQDKGRGGGTDTQY
TRBJ2-3 | TRBV5-1 | 13 | ASSMSGDSTDTQY
TRBJ1-1 | TRBV6-5 | 10 | ASSSPDTEAF
TRBJ2-1 | TRBV29-1 | 14 | SVEDQRWSSGGAEF
TRBJ1-1 | TRBV5-1 | 12 | ASSLDGMNTEAF
TRBJ2-5 | TRBV7-9 | 13 | ASSLAPGLIETQY
TRBJ2-5 | TRBV4-2 | 15 | ASSQEGEGEGQETQY
TRBJ2-7 | TRBV10-3 | 11 | AISEGTGDEQY
TRBJ1-2 | TRBV29-1 | 12 | SVVWDQVLYGYT
TRBJ2-5 | TRBV10-1 | 13 | ASRPCEGAGETQY
TRBJ1-2 | TRBV6-6 | 11 | ASTRTGGNGYT
TRBJ1-1 | TRBV18 | 13 | ASSQRQGENTEAF
TRBJ1-2 | TRBV28 | 9 | ASSNRVGYT
TRBJ1-4 | TRBV10-2 | 11 | ASRDRPNEKLF
TRBJ1-1 | TRBV6-1 | 10 | ATRYPTGVAF
TRBJ2-1 | TRBV7-9 | 11 | ASSLGQRNEQF
TRBJ1-1 | TRBV4-2 | 13 | ASSQVKGPNTEAF